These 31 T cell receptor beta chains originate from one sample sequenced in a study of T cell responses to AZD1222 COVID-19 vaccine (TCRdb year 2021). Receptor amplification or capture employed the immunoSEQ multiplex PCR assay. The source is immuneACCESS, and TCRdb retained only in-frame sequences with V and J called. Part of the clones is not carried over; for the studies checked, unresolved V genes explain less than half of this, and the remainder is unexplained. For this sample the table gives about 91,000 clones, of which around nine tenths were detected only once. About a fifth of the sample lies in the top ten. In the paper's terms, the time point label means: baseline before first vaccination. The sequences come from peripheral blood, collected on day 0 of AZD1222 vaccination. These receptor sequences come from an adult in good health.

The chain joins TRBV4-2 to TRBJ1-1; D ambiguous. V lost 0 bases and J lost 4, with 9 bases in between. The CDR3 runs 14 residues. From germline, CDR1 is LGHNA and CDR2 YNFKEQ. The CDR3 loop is CASSQEEWGTEAFF. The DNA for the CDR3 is TGTGCCAGCAGCCAAGAAGAGTGGGGCACTGAAGCTTTCTTT.

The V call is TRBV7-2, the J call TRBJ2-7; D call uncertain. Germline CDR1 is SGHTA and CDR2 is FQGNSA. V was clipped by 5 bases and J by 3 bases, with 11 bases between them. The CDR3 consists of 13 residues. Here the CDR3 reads CASSLYQFYEQYF. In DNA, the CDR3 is TGTGCCAGCAGCCTCTATCAGTTCTACGAGCAGTACTTC.

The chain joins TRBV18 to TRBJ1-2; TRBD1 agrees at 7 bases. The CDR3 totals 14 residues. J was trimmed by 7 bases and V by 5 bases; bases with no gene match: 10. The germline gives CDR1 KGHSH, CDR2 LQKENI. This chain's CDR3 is CASSTQGQRTGYTF. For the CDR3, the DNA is TGTGCCAGCTCAACACAGGGACAGCGGACTGGCTACACCTTC.

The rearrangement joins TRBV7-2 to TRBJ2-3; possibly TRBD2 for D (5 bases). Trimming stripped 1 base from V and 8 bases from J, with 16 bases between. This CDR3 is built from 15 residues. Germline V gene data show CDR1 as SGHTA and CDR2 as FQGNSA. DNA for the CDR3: TGTGCCAGCAGCTTAGTTTCCGGGATACGCGGTACGCAGTATTTT. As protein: CASSLVSGIRGTQYF. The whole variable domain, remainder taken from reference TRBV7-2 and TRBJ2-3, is GAGVSQSPSNKVTEKGKDVELRCDPISGHTALYWYRQSLGQGLEFLIYFQGNSAPDKSGLPSDRFSAERTGGSVSTLTIQRTQQEDSAVYLCASSLVSGIRGTQYFGPGTRLTVL.

The CDR3 DNA reads as TGTGCCAGCAGCGCCAGGACAGGGAAGGACGAGCAGTACTTC. As protein: CASSARTGKDEQYF. The chain is built from TRBV5-4 and TRBJ2-7, with TRBD1 matching 8 bases. Germline lookup yields CDR1 SGHNT and CDR2 YYREEE (reference sequence). CDR3 length: 14 residues. With 4 bases clipped from V and 5 bases from J, the junction kept 8 bases outside the gene matches.

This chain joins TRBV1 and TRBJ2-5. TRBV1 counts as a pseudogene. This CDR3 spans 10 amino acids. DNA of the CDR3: TGCACCAGCAGACGAGAGACCCAGTACTTC. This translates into CTSRRETQYF.

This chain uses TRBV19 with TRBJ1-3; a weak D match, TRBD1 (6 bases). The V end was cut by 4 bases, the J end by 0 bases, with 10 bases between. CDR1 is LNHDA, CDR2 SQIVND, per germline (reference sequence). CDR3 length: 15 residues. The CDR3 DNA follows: TGTGCCAGTAGTACGGGACATTTCTCTGGAAACACCATATATTTT. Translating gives CASSTGHFSGNTIYF.

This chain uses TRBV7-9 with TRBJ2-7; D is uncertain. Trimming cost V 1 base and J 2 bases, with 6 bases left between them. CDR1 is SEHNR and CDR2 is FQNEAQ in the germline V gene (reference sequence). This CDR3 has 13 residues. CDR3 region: CASSLGAPYEQYF. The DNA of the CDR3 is TGTGCCAGCAGCTTAGGCGCGCCCTACGAGCAGTACTTC.

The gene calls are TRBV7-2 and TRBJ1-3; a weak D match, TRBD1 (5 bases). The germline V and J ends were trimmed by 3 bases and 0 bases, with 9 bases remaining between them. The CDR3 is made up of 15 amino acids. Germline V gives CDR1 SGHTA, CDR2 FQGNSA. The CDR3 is CASSFEGPSGNTIYF. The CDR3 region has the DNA TGTGCCAGCAGCTTCGAGGGGCCCTCTGGAAACACCATATATTTT.

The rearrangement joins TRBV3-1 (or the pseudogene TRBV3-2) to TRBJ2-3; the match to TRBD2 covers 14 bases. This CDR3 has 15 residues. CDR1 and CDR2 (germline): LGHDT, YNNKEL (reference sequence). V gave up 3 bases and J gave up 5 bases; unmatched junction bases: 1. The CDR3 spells CASSQTSGGGDTQYF. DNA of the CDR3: TGTGCCAGCAGCCAGACTAGCGGGGGGGGAGATACGCAGTATTTT.

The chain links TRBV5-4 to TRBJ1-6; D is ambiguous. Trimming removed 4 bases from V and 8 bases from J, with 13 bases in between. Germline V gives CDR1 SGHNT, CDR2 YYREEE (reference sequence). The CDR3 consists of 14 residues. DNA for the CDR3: TGTGCCAGCAGCCTCCCGAGCGAAGATTCACCCCTCCACTTT. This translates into CASSLPSEDSPLHF.

CDR3 region: CASSLGQGTYNEQFF. Here the CDR3 DNA reads TGTGCCAGCAGCTTGGGACAGGGAACCTACAATGAGCAGTTCTTC. The V gene is TRBV7-3, the J gene TRBJ2-1, with 9 nucleotides matching TRBD1. V gave up 3 bases and J gave up 2 bases; unmatched junction bases: 2. Germline V CDR1 and CDR2: SGHTA, FQGTGA. This CDR3 region has 15 residues.

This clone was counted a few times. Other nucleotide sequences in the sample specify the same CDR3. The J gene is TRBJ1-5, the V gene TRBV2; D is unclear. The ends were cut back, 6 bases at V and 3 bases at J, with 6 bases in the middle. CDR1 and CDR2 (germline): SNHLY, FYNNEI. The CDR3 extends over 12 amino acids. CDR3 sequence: CASSGNNQPQHF. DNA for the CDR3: TGTGCCAGCAGCGGGAACAATCAGCCCCAGCATTTT.

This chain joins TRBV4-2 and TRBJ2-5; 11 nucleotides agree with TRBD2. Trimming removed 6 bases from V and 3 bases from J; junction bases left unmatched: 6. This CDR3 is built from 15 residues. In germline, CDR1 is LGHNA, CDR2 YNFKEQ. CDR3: CASSSDSGGEETQYF. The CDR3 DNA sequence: TGTGCCAGCAGTTCGGATAGCGGGGGGGAAGAGACCCAGTACTTC.

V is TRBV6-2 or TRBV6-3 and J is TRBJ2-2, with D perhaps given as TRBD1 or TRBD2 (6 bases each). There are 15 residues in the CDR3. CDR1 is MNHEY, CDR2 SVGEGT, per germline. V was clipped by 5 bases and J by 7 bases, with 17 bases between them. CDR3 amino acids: CASSHGWGAIGELFF. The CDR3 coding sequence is TGTGCCAGCAGTCACGGCTGGGGGGCCATCGGGGAGCTGTTTTTT.

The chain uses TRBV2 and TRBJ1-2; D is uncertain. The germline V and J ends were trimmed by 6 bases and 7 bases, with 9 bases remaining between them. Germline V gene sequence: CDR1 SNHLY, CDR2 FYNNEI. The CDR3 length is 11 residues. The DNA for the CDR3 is TGTGCCAGCAGCTACTGGGTTGGCTACACCTTC. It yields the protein CASSYWVGYTF.

The CDR3 region has the DNA TGTGCCATACCTCTAGCGGGGAGCTCCTACAATGAGCAGTTCTTC. Translated, it gives CAIPLAGSSYNEQFF. The V gene is TRBV2, the J gene TRBJ2-1; 9 bases line up with TRBD2. CDR3 length equals 15 residues. In germline, CDR1 is SNHLY, CDR2 FYNNEI. V was clipped by 10 bases and J by 0 bases; unmatched bases: 7.

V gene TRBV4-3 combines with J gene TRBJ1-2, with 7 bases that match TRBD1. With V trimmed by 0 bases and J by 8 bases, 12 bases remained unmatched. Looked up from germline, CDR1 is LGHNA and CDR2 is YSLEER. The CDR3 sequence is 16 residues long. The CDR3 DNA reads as TGCGCCAGCAGCCAAGATGAAGGGCGGACAGGTGGCGGCTACACCTTC. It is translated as CASSQDEGRTGGGYTF.

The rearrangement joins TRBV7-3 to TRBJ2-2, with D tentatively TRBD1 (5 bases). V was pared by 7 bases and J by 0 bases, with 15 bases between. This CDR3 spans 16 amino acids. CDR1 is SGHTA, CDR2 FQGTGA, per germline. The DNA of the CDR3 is TGTGCCAGCAAAAAAACAGGTCTAGCGAACACCGGGGAGCTGTTTTTT. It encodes CASKKTGLANTGELFF.

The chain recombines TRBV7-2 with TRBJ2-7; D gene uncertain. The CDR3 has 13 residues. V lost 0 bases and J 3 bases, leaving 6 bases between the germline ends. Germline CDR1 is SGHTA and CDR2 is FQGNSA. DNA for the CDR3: TGTGCCAGCAGCTTAGCGGAGAGCTACGAGCAGTACTTC. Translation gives CASSLAESYEQYF.

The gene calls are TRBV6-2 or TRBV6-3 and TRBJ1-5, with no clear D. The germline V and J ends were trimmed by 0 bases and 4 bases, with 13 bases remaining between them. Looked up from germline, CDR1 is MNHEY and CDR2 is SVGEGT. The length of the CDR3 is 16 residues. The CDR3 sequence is CASSYSRGVGNQPQHF. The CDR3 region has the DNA TGTGCCAGCAGTTACTCGAGAGGTGTAGGGAATCAGCCCCAGCATTTT.

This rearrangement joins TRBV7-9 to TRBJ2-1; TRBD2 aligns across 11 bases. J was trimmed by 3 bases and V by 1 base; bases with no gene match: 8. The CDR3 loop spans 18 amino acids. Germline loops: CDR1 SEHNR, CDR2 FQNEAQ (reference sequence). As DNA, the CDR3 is TGTGCCAGCAGCTTAGGAGCTCTAGCGGGGGGATTCTACAATGAGCAGTTCTTC. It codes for CASSLGALAGGFYNEQFF. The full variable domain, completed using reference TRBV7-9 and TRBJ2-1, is DTGVSQNPRHKITKRGQNVTFRCDPISEHNRLYWYRQTLGQGPEFLTYFQNEAQLEKSRLLSDRFSAERPKGSFSTLEIQRTEQGDSAMYLCASSLGALAGGFYNEQFFGPGTRLTVL.

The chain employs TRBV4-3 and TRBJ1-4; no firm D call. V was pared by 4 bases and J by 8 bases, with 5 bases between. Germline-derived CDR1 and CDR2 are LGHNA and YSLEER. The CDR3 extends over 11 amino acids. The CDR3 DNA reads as TGCGCCAGCAGCCGCAGGGAAAAACTGTTTTTT. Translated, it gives CASSRREKLFF.

The CDR3 DNA sequence: TGTGCCAGCAGCATCAACGGGGTCAATCAGCCCCAGCATTTT. This sequence encodes CASSINGVNQPQHF. The rearrangement joins TRBV7-2 to TRBJ1-5; D is uncertain. V was cut by 5 bases and J by 3 bases, with 11 bases left in between. The germline V gene has CDR1 SGHTA and CDR2 FQGNSA. CDR3 size: 14 residues.

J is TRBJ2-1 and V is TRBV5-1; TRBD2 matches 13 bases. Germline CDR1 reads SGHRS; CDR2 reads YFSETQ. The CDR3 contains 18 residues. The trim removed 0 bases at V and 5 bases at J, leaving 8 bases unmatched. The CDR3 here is CASSLGLAGGRLNNEQFF. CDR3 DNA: TGCGCCAGCAGCTTGGGACTAGCGGGGGGCCGGCTAAACAATGAGCAGTTCTTC.

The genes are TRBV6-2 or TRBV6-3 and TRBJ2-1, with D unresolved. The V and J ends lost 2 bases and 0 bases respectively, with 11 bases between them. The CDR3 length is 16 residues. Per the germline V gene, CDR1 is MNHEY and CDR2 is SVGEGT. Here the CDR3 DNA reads TGTGCCAGCAGTTACCTTACTTCCAGCTCCTACAATGAGCAGTTCTTC. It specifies CASSYLTSSSYNEQFF.

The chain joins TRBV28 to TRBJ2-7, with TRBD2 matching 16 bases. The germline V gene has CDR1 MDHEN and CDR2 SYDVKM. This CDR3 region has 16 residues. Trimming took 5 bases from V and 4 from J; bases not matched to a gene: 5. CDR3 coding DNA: TGTGCCAGCAGTAACCCGGGACTAGCGGGAGGGTACGAGCAGTACTTC. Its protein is CASSNPGLAGGYEQYF.

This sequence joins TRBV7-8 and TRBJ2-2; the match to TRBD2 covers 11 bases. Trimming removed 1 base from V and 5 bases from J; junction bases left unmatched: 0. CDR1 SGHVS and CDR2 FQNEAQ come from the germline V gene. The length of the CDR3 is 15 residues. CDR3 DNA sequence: TGTGCCAGCAGCTTAGGGACTAGCGGGACCGGGGAGCTGTTTTTT. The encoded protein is CASSLGTSGTGELFF.

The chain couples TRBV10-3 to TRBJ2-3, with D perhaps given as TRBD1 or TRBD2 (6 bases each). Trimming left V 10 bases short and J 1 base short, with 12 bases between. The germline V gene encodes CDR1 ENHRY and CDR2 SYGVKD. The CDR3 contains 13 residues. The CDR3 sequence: CATWRGGTDTQYF. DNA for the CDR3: TGTGCCACCTGGAGGGGGGGCACAGATACGCAGTATTTT.

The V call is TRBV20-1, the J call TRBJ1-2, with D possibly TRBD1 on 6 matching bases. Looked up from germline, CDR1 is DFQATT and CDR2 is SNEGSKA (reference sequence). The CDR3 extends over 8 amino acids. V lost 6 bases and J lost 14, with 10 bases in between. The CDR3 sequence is CSAQGKTF. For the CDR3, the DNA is TGCAGTGCCCAGGGGAAAACCTTC.

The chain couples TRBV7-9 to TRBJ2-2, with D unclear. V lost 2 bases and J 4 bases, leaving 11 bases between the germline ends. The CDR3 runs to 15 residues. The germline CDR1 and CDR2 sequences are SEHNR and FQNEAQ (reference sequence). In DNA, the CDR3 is TGTGCCAGCAGCTTAACCGGACGGAGCACCGGGGAGCTGTTTTTT. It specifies CASSLTGRSTGELFF. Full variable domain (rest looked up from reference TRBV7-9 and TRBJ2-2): DTGVSQNPRHKITKRGQNVTFRCDPISEHNRLYWYRQTLGQGPEFLTYFQNEAQLEKSRLLSDRFSAERPKGSFSTLEIQRTEQGDSAMYLCASSLTGRSTGELFFGEGSRLTVL.